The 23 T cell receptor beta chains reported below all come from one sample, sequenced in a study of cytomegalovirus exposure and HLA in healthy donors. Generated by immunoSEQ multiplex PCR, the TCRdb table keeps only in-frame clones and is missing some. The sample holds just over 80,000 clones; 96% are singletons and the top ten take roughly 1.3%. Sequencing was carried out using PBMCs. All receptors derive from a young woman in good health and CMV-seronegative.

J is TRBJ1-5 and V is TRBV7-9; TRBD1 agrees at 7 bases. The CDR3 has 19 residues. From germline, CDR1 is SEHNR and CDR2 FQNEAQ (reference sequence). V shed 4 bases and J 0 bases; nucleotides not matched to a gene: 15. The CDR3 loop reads CASSSNTGQAKGSNQPQHF. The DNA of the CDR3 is TGTGCCAGCAGCTCCAACACTGGACAGGCAAAGGGTAGCAATCAGCCCCAGCATTTT.

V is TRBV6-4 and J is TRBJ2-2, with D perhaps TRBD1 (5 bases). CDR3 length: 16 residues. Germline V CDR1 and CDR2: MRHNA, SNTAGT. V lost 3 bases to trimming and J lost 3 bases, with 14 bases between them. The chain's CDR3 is CASSEFGATHTGELFF. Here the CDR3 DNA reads TGTGCCAGCAGTGAATTTGGGGCGACCCACACCGGGGAGCTGTTTTTT.

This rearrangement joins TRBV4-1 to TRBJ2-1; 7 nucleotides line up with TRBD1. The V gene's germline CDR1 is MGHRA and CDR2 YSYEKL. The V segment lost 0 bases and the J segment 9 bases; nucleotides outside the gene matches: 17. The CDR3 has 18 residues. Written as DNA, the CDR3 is TGCGCCAGCAGCCAAGATCCGGTCCAGGGGGTGGGCTGGGGTGAGCAGTTCTTC. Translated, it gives CASSQDPVQGVGWGEQFF.

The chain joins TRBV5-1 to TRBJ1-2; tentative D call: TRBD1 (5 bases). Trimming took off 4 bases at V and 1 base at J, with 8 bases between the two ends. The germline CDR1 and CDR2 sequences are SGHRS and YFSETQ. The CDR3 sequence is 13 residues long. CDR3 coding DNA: TGCGCCAGCAGCCCGACAGTTAACTATGGCTACACCTTC. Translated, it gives CASSPTVNYGYTF.

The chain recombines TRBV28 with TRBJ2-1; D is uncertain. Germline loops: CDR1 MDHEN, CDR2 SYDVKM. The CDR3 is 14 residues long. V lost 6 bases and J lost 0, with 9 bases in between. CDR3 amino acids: CASRESSSYNEQFF. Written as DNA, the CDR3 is TGTGCCAGCAGAGAGTCGAGCTCCTACAATGAGCAGTTCTTC.

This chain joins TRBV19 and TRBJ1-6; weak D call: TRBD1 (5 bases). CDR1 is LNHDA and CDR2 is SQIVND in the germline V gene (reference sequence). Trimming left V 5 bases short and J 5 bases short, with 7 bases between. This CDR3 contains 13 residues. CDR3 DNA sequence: TGTGCCAGTAGTTTGACAGATAATTCACCCCTCCACTTT. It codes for CASSLTDNSPLHF.

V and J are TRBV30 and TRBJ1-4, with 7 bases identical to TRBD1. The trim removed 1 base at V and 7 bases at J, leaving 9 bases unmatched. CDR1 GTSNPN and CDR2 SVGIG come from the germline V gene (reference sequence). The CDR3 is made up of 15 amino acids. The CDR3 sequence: CAWSGTPGQSEKLFF. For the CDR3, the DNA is TGTGCCTGGAGTGGGACCCCGGGACAGAGTGAAAAACTGTTTTTT. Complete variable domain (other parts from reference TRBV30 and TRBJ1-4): SQTIHQWPATLVQPVGSPLSLECTVEGTSNPNLYWYRQAAGRGLQLLFYSVGIGQISSEVPQNLSASRPQDRQFILSSKKLLLSDSGFYLCAWSGTPGQSEKLFFGSGTQLSVL.

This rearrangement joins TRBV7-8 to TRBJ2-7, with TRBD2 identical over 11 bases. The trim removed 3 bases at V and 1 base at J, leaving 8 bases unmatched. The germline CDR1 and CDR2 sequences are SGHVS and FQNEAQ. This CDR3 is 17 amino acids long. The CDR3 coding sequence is TGTGCCAGCAGCTTTCCCAAAACTAGCGGGAGTTCCTACGAGCAGTACTTC. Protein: CASSFPKTSGSSYEQYF.

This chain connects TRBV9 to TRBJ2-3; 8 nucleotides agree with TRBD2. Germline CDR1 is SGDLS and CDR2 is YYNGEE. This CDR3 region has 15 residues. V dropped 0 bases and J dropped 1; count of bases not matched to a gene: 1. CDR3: CASSVVGRGTDTQYF. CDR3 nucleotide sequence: TGTGCCAGCAGCGTAGTCGGGAGGGGCACAGATACGCAGTATTTT.

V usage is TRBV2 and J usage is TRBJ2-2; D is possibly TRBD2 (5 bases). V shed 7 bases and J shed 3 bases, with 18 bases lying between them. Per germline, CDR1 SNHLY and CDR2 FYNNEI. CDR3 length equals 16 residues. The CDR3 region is CASNGDRGGDTGELFF. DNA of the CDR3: TGTGCCAGCAACGGGGATCGCGGTGGGGACACCGGGGAGCTGTTTTTT.

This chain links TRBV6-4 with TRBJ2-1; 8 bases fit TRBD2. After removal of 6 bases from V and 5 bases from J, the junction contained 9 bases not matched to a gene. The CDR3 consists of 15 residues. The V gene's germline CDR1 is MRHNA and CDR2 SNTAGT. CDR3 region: CASRMTSAGHNEQFF. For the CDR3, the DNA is TGTGCCAGCAGAATGACTAGCGCTGGTCACAATGAGCAGTTCTTC.

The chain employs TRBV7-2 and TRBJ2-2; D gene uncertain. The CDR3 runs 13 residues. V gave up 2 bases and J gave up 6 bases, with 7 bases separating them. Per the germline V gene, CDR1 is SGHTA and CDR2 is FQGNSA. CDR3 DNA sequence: TGTGCCAGCAGCTTAAGGCTAGCCGGGGAGCTGTTTTTT. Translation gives CASSLRLAGELFF.

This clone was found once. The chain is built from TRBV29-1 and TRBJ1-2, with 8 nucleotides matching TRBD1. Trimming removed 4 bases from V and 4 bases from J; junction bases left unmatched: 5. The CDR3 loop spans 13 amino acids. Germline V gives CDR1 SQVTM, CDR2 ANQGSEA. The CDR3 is CSVGRGQSYGYTF. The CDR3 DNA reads TGCAGCGTTGGCAGGGGGCAAAGCTATGGCTACACCTTC. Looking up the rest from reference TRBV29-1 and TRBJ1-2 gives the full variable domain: SAVISQKPSRDICQRGTSLTIQCQVDSQVTMMFWYRQQPGQSLTLIATANQGSEATYESGFVIDKFPISRPNLTFSTLTVSNMSPEDSSIYLCSVGRGQSYGYTFGSGTRLTVV.

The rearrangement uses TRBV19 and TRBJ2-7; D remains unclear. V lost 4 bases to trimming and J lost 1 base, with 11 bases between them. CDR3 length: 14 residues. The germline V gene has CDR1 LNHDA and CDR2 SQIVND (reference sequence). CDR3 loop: CASSNPSRSYEQYF. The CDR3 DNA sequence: TGTGCCAGTAGTAATCCGTCTAGGTCCTACGAGCAGTACTTC.

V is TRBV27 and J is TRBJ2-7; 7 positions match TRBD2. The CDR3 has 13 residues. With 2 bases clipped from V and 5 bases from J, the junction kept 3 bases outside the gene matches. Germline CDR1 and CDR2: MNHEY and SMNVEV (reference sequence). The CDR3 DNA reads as TGTGCCAGCAGTTTAGCGGGAGCCCACGAGCAGTACTTC. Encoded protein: CASSLAGAHEQYF.

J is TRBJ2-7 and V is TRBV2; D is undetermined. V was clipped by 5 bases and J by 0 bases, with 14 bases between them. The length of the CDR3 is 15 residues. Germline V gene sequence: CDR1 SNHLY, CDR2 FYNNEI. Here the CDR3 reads CASSPRPGASYEQYF. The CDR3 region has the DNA TGTGCCAGCAGTCCCCGTCCCGGAGCCTCCTACGAGCAGTACTTC.

The CDR3: CAISEGLAHADTQYF. Here the CDR3 DNA reads TGTGCCATCAGTGAAGGACTAGCTCACGCAGATACGCAGTATTTT. The rearrangement uses TRBV10-3 and TRBJ2-3; 8 bases agree with TRBD2. The CDR3 is made up of 15 amino acids. Germline CDR1 is ENHRY and CDR2 is SYGVKD. J lost 4 bases, V lost 3 bases, and 6 bases had no gene match.

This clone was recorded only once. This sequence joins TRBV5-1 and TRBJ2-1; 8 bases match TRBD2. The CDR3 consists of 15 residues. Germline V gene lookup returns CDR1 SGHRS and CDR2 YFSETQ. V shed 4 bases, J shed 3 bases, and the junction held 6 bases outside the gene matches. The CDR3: CASSATSGDYNEQFF. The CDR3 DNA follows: TGCGCCAGCAGCGCCACTAGCGGAGACTACAATGAGCAGTTCTTC.

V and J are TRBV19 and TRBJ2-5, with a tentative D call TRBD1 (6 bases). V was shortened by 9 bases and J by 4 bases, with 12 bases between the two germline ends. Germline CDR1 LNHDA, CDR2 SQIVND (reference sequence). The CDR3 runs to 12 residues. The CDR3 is CASRQAGETQYF. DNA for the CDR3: TGTGCCAGCAGACAGGCGGGAGAGACCCAGTACTTC.

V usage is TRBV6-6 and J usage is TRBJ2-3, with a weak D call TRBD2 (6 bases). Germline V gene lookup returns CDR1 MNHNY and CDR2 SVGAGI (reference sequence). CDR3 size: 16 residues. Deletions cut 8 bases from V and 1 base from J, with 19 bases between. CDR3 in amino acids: CASLAGGGTGTDTQYF. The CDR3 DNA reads TGTGCCAGCTTGGCGGGTGGCGGGACTGGCACAGATACGCAGTATTTT.

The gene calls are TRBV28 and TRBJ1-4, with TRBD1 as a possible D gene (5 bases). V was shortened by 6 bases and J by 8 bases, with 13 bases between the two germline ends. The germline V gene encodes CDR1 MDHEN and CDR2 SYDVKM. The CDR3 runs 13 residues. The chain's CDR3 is CASRSGTWEKLFF. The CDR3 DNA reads TGTGCCAGCAGGTCTGGGACTTGGGAAAAACTGTTTTTT.

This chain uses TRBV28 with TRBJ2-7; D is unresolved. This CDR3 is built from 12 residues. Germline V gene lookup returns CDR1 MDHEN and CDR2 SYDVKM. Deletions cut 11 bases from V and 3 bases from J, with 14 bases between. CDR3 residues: CAHNTGLYEQYF. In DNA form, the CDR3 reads TGTGCCCACAACACGGGTCTCTACGAGCAGTACTTC.

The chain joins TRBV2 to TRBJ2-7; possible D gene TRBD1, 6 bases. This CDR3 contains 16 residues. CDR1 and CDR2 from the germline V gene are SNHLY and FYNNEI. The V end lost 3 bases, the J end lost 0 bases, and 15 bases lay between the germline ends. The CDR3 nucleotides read TGTGCCAGCAGTGATTTAGGGGGAATTGCCTCCTACGAGCAGTACTTC. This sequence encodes CASSDLGGIASYEQYF.